This T cell receptor beta chain was recovered during a study of OX40 agonist ivuxolimab in advanced cancers. Turning to the study itself: Patients received intravenous ivuxolimab every 2 weeks at 0.01 to 10 mg/kg.

Findings and limits, study-wide: Some nonresponders additionally presented with little normalized T-cell clonal expansion. Researchers did not determine the expanded peripheral T cells' antigen specificity.

This CDR3 region has 13 residues. CDR1 is SGHRS and CDR2 is YFSETQ in the germline V gene. V lost 4 bases, J lost 3 bases, and 7 bases lay in between. The assay was immunoSEQ multiplex PCR, and TCRdb's table has in-frame clones only and misses some. The sample has tens of thousands of clones, about 77% seen once. This clone was detected only a few times. What it binds is unknown. The gene calls are TRBV5-1 and TRBJ2-2; D gene uncertain. This clonotype was obtained from an adult with an advanced solid tumor such as melanoma, head and neck, liver or kidney cancer. The specimen comprised CD4+ or CD8+ T cells sorted from blood, sampled in a trial of the OX40 agonist ivuxolimab. The CDR3, as DNA: TGCGCCAGCAGCCGAATCGACACCGGGGAGCTGTTTTTT. It specifies CASSRIDTGELFF.